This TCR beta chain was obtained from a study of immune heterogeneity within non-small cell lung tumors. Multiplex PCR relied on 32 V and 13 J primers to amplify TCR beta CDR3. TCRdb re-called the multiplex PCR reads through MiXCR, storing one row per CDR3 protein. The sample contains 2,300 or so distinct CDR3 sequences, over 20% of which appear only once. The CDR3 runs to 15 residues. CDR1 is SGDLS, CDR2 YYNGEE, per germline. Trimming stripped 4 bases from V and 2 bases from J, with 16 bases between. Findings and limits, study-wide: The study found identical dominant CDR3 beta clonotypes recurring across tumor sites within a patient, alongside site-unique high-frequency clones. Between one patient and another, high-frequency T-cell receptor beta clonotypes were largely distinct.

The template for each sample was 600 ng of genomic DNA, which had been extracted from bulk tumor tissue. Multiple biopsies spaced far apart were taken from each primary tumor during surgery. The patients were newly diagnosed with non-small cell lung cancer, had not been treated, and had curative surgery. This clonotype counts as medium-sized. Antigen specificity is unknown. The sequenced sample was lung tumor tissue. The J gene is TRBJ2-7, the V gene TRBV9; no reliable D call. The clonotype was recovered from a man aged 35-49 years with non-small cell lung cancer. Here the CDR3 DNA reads TGTGCCAGCAGCCCTGGATGGGCTTCAACCTACGAGCAGTACTTC. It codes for CASSPGWASTYEQYF.